Presented here are 27 T cell receptor beta chains from one specimen sequenced in a study of cytomegalovirus exposure and HLA in healthy donors. A multiplex PCR was run with 60 Vbeta primers and 13 Jbeta primers. The protocol was immunoSEQ multiplex PCR, while the TCRdb copy is restricted to in-frame clones and leaves out a portion. The repertoire includes fewer than 200,000 clones, 80% to 90% of them detected once, and about 0.82% sits in the top ten. Sequencing input: PBMCs. The receptors stem from a woman aged 18 to 35 in good health and CMV-seronegative.

The V and J genes are TRBV7-9 and TRBJ2-7; 10 positions agree with TRBD2. Per the germline V gene, CDR1 is SEHNR and CDR2 is FQNEAQ (reference sequence). V gave up 1 base and J gave up 6 bases; unmatched junction bases: 6. The CDR3 length is 15 residues. The CDR3 DNA is TGTGCCAGCAGCTTAGATATTAGCGGGAGGCCCGAGCAGTACTTC. Translation gives CASSLDISGRPEQYF.

This chain links TRBV7-9 with TRBJ2-7; TRBD2 agrees at 10 bases. Germline V gene data show CDR1 as SEHNR and CDR2 as FQNEAQ (reference sequence). V was clipped by 3 bases and J by 3 bases; unmatched bases: 8. This CDR3 has 16 residues. CDR3 in DNA: TGTGCCAGCAGCTTTCCTCTAGCGGGAGATCTCTACGAGCAGTACTTC. This translates into CASSFPLAGDLYEQYF.

The chain combines TRBV5-1 with TRBJ2-7; possible D gene TRBD2, 5 bases. The CDR3 extends over 15 amino acids. CDR1 is SGHRS and CDR2 is YFSETQ in the germline V gene. Trimming left V 2 bases short and J 8 bases short, with 20 bases between. For the CDR3, the DNA is TGCGCCAGCAGCTTATTAAGCGGAGGAGACGAAAAGCAGTACTTC. It encodes CASSLLSGGDEKQYF. Full variable domain (outside the CDR3, taken from reference TRBV5-1 and TRBJ2-7): KAGVTQTPRYLIKTRGQQVTLSCSPISGHRSVSWYQQTPGQGLQFLFEYFSETQRNKGNFPGRFSGRQFSNSRSEMNVSTLELGDSALYLCASSLLSGGDEKQYFGPGTRLTVT.

This clone occurred once. The V call is TRBV7-6, the J call TRBJ2-7; D not resolved. V was shortened by 5 bases and J by 5 bases, with 10 bases between the two germline ends. CDR1 and CDR2 (germline): SGHVS, FNYEAQ. The CDR3 sequence is 12 residues long. In nucleotides, the CDR3 is TGTGCCAGCAGCGCCGAGAAGAACGAGCAGTACTTC. Translating gives CASSAEKNEQYF.

This clone was seen just once. The V and J genes are TRBV6-5 and TRBJ1-5; D not resolved. Germline CDR1 reads MNHEY; CDR2 reads SVGAGI. The CDR3 extends over 13 amino acids. V was trimmed by 2 bases and J by 5 bases, leaving 7 bases between them. The CDR3 is CASSYRQDQPQHF. The CDR3 DNA reads TGTGCCAGCAGTTACCGACAAGATCAGCCCCAGCATTTT.

This clone was detected only once. The chain employs TRBV11-1 and TRBJ2-1, with TRBD2 matching over 9 bases. Germline V lookup: CDR1 SGHAT, CDR2 FQDESV (reference sequence). This CDR3 is 15 amino acids long. Trimming cost V 5 bases and J 7 bases; bases outside gene matches: 9. This chain's CDR3 is CASSRAGGYRNEQFF. CDR3 DNA: TGTGCCAGCAGCCGGGCGGGAGGGTATAGAAATGAGCAGTTCTTC.

The rearrangement uses TRBV23-1 and TRBJ1-5; no definite D call. TRBV23-1 is marked as an open reading frame, function uncertain. Trimming pared 6 bases from V and 4 bases from J, leaving 22 bases between. The CDR3 spans 17 residues. The CDR3 coding sequence is TGCGCCAGCAGCCGACACGGTTTCAGGACTTCGAATCAGCCCCAGCATTTT. Protein: CASSRHGFRTSNQPQHF.

The rearrangement joins TRBV4-3 to TRBJ2-3; 9 bases map to TRBD1. From germline, CDR1 is LGHNA and CDR2 YSLEER. The junction had 5 bases not matched to a gene; V was cut back by 0 bases and J by 4 bases. The CDR3 length is 16 residues. Here the CDR3 DNA reads TGCGCCAGCAGCCAAGATGCCGGACAGGGGTCAGATACGCAGTATTTT. It specifies CASSQDAGQGSDTQYF.

This rearrangement joins TRBV7-2 to TRBJ1-1, with 8 bases matching TRBD1. The germline V gene encodes CDR1 SGHTA and CDR2 FQGNSA. The CDR3 contains 14 residues. The V and J ends lost 4 bases and 2 bases, in that order; junction bases with no gene match: 3. The CDR3 protein is CASSSGQVNTEAFF. The CDR3 coding sequence is TGTGCCAGCAGCTCGGGACAGGTAAACACTGAAGCTTTCTTT. Full variable domain (outside the CDR3, taken from reference TRBV7-2 and TRBJ1-1): GAGVSQSPSNKVTEKGKDVELRCDPISGHTALYWYRQSLGQGLEFLIYFQGNSAPDKSGLPSDRFSAERTGGSVSTLTIQRTQQEDSAVYLCASSSGQVNTEAFFGQGTRLTVV.

The gene calls are TRBV28 and TRBJ2-1; a weak D match, TRBD2 (5 bases). The CDR3 is 15 amino acids. Germline V gene sequence: CDR1 MDHEN, CDR2 SYDVKM. Deletions cut 5 bases from V and 8 bases from J, with 19 bases between. The CDR3 nucleotides read TGTGCCAGCAGTCCCAGTTTTGAGGGAGTACATGAGCAGTTCTTC. It translates to CASSPSFEGVHEQFF.

A few counts support this clone. This sequence joins TRBV28 and TRBJ1-5; D is unresolved. Per the germline V gene, CDR1 is MDHEN and CDR2 is SYDVKM. With 3 bases removed from V and 4 bases from J, the gap between germline ends came to 4 bases. This CDR3 contains 12 residues. The CDR3 bases are TGTGCCAGCAGTTTCGGGAATCAGCCCCAGCATTTT. It specifies CASSFGNQPQHF.

This clone has a single count. This sequence joins TRBV5-1 and TRBJ2-1; unclear D gene. The CDR3 extends over 14 amino acids. The germline V gene has CDR1 SGHRS and CDR2 YFSETQ. V lost 4 bases, J lost 4 bases, and 12 bases lay in between. The CDR3 sequence is CASSPLTLYNEQFF. DNA of the CDR3: TGCGCCAGCAGCCCGTTGACTCTGTACAATGAGCAGTTCTTC. Based on the CDR3 plus reference TRBV5-1 and TRBJ2-1, the full variable domain is KAGVTQTPRYLIKTRGQQVTLSCSPISGHRSVSWYQQTPGQGLQFLFEYFSETQRNKGNFPGRFSGRQFSNSRSEMNVSTLELGDSALYLCASSPLTLYNEQFFGPGTRLTVL.

This clone appeared a few times. The rearrangement links TRBV5-5 to TRBJ1-1; perhaps TRBD1 as D (6 bases). The V end lost 3 bases, the J end lost 4 bases, and 10 bases lay between the germline ends. This CDR3 region has 13 residues. From germline, CDR1 is SGHKS and CDR2 YYEKEE (reference sequence). The CDR3 DNA is TGTGCCAGCAGCTGGGACACGCGCACTGAAGCTTTCTTT. It yields the protein CASSWDTRTEAFF.

CDR3 coding DNA: TGTGCCAGCAGGGGAGAAACAGGGGGCAGCGGTGGCTACACCTTC. Translated: CASRGETGGSGGYTF. The rearrangement uses TRBV2 and TRBJ1-2; 9 nucleotides line up with TRBD1. With V trimmed by 6 bases and J by 7 bases, 12 bases remained unmatched. The germline CDR1 and CDR2 sequences are SNHLY and FYNNEI. CDR3 length: 15 residues.

The chain carries TRBV4-2 and TRBJ2-1, with 10 bases lining up with TRBD2. The CDR3 has 15 amino acids. Trimming cost V 4 bases and J 8 bases; bases outside gene matches: 8. Germline assignment: CDR1 LGHNA and CDR2 YNFKEQ. CDR3 in amino acids: CASSPPSGSADEQFF. The CDR3, as DNA: TGTGCCAGCAGCCCACCTAGCGGGAGTGCGGATGAGCAGTTCTTC.

This chain joins TRBV5-4 and TRBJ2-1, with 9 bases aligning to TRBD1. V shed 4 bases and J 8 bases; nucleotides not matched to a gene: 13. Germline lookup yields CDR1 SGHNT and CDR2 YYREEE (reference sequence). CDR3 size: 16 residues. The CDR3 DNA reads TGTGCCAGCAGCCACGCCACCGGGACAGGGATATATGAGCAGTTCTTC. It encodes CASSHATGTGIYEQFF.

The chain couples TRBV28 to TRBJ2-3; D remains unclear. The ends were cut back, 3 bases at V and 7 bases at J, with 8 bases in the middle. Per the germline V gene, CDR1 is MDHEN and CDR2 is SYDVKM. The CDR3 runs 12 residues. The CDR3 sequence: CASSLERHTQYF. CDR3 coding DNA: TGTGCCAGCAGTTTGGAGAGGCATACGCAGTATTTT.

The sample holds a few counts of this clone. The V call is TRBV30, the J call TRBJ1-2; D ambiguous. The CDR3 has 16 amino acids. With 4 bases removed from V and 1 base from J, the gap between germline ends came to 19 bases. The germline gives CDR1 GTSNPN, CDR2 SVGIG (reference sequence). The CDR3 loop reads CAWMRDPLSVNYGYTF. For the CDR3, the DNA is TGTGCCTGGATGAGGGATCCGCTATCGGTTAACTATGGCTACACCTTC.

The rearrangement joins TRBV28 to TRBJ2-1; 9 positions match TRBD2. Germline CDR1 and CDR2: MDHEN and SYDVKM. After removal of 10 bases from V and 7 bases from J, the junction contained 17 bases not matched to a gene. CDR3 size: 16 residues. The CDR3 here is CATGFPLAGVKNEQFF. The CDR3 region has the DNA TGTGCCACCGGGTTCCCGTTAGCGGGAGTCAAGAATGAGCAGTTCTTC. Full variable domain (outside the CDR3, taken from reference TRBV28 and TRBJ2-1): DVKVTQSSRYLVKRTGEKVFLECVQDMDHENMFWYRQDPGLGLRLIYFSYDVKMKEKGDIPEGYSVSREKKERFSLILESASTNQTSMYLCATGFPLAGVKNEQFFGPGTRLTVL.

A single count supports this clone. The rearrangement uses TRBV7-2 and TRBJ2-7; maybe TRBD2 (7 bases). The CDR3 consists of 13 residues. Germline values: CDR1 SGHTA, CDR2 FQGNSA. V was pared by 4 bases and J by 5 bases, with 12 bases between. CDR3 residues: CASSWGGRDEQYF. The CDR3 coding sequence is TGTGCCAGCAGCTGGGGGGGCCGGGACGAGCAGTACTTC.

The chain carries TRBV5-1 and TRBJ2-3, with 8 positions matching TRBD1. The germline gives CDR1 SGHRS, CDR2 YFSETQ. V was clipped by 3 bases and J by 6 bases; unmatched bases: 6. The CDR3 extends over 14 amino acids. CDR3 sequence reads: CASSSSDRADTQYF. The CDR3 region has the DNA TGCGCCAGCAGCTCATCGGACAGGGCCGATACGCAGTATTTT.

This chain uses TRBV30 with TRBJ1-1, with 7 bases identical to TRBD1. CDR1 and CDR2 from the germline V gene are GTSNPN and SVGIG (reference sequence). The CDR3 is 14 residues long. J gave up 1 base and V 3 bases, and 5 bases lay outside the gene matches. CDR3 sequence (DNA): TGTGCCTGGAGAGGGGACAGCTGGAACACTGAAGCTTTCTTT. Protein product: CAWRGDSWNTEAFF. The full variable domain, its missing parts supplied by reference TRBV30 and TRBJ1-1, is SQTIHQWPATLVQPVGSPLSLECTVEGTSNPNLYWYRQAAGRGLQLLFYSVGIGQISSEVPQNLSASRPQDRQFILSSKKLLLSDSGFYLCAWRGDSWNTEAFFGQGTRLTVV.

Comments on this clone: An end of the junction differs from the germline gene, which may be a read error. The chain recombines TRBV7-9 with TRBJ2-1; 7 bases align to TRBD2. Germline V gene sequence: CDR1 SEHNR, CDR2 FQNEAQ (reference sequence). The CDR3 length is 14 residues. The CDR3 DNA reads TGTTCCAGCAGCTTCGGGACTAAGTACAATGAGCAGTTCTTC. Residues: CSSSFGTKYNEQFF.

The table lists this clone with a count of one. J is TRBJ1-5 and V is TRBV28, with TRBD1 identical over 7 bases. Germline assignment: CDR1 MDHEN and CDR2 SYDVKM. This CDR3 region has 14 residues. Trimming took 7 bases from V and 5 from J; bases not matched to a gene: 8. CDR3 DNA sequence: TGTGCCAGCATTATGACAGGGCGATATCAGCCCCAGCATTTT. Its translation: CASIMTGRYQPQHF. The entire variable domain, with the rest obtained from reference TRBV28 and TRBJ1-5, is as follows: DVKVTQSSRYLVKRTGEKVFLECVQDMDHENMFWYRQDPGLGLRLIYFSYDVKMKEKGDIPEGYSVSREKKERFSLILESASTNQTSMYLCASIMTGRYQPQHFGDGTRLSIL.

The V call is TRBV6-4, the J call TRBJ2-5; 10 bases fit TRBD2. The J call may be faulty, since TRBJ2-7 better matches the DNA end. CDR1 and CDR2 (germline): MRHNA, SNTAGT. The CDR3 has 15 residues. DNA for the CDR3: TGTGCCAGCAGCTTAAAAGCGGGAGGGCCCTACGAGCAGTACTTC. It specifies CASSLKAGGPYEQYF.

This chain joins TRBV27 and TRBJ1-1; D perhaps matches TRBD1 (6 bases). V was cut by 2 bases and J by 3 bases, with 10 bases left in between. This CDR3 comprises 14 residues. In germline, CDR1 is MNHEY, CDR2 SMNVEV (reference sequence). CDR3 bases: TGTGCCAGCAGTTTAGGGCAGGGGCACACTGAAGCTTTCTTT. Translating gives CASSLGQGHTEAFF.

The chain recombines TRBV30 with TRBJ1-1; 8 bases map to TRBD1. The length of the CDR3 is 14 residues. With 6 bases clipped from V and 1 base from J, the junction kept 7 bases outside the gene matches. Germline V gene lookup returns CDR1 GTSNPN and CDR2 SVGIG (reference sequence). The CDR3 reads CACFQGAGNTEAFF. CDR3 sequence (DNA): TGTGCCTGCTTCCAGGGGGCGGGGAACACTGAAGCTTTCTTT.